One and the same sample provided the 11 T cell receptor beta chains below, sequenced in a study of identical twins. TCRdb reanalysed the 5' RACE reads using MiXCR and keeps one entry per CDR3 protein. The data contain a few hundred thousand distinct CDR3 sequences, roughly an eighth of them singletons. These same records also appear under a second study, on yellow fever vaccine responses in identical twins.

The sequenced sample was CD4+ T cells sorted from blood. The receptor set was obtained from a woman aged 18-29 years in good health.

This clonotype has just a few counts. J is TRBJ1-1 and V is TRBV14; D may be TRBD1 (5 bases). The V and J ends lost 1 base and 0 bases respectively, with 9 bases between them. This CDR3 is 15 amino acids long. The germline CDR1 and CDR2 sequences are SGHDN and FVKESK. As DNA, the CDR3 is TGTGCCAGCAGCCAAGCGTCAGGGATGAACACTGAAGCTTTCTTT. It codes for CASSQASGMNTEAFF.

The J gene is TRBJ1-4, the V gene TRBV12-3 or TRBV12-4; D remains unclear. CDR3 length equals 14 residues. Trimming shortened V by 6 bases and J by 0 bases, and 8 bases separated the two germline ends. CDR3 bases: TGTGCCAGCAGCCAGCAAGCAACTAATGAAAAACTGTTTTTT. This gives the protein CASSQQATNEKLFF.

This clonotype was counted a few times. The J gene is TRBJ2-7, the V gene TRBV6-1; D possibly corresponds to TRBD1 (6 bases). CDR3 length: 13 amino acids. CDR1 is MNHNS and CDR2 is SASEGT in the germline V gene. Trimming took off 6 bases at V and 1 base at J, with 10 bases between the two ends. The CDR3 here is CASRNTGSYEQYF. The CDR3 DNA sequence: TGTGCCAGCAGGAATACAGGGTCCTACGAGCAGTACTTC.

This clonotype came up a few times. At one of its ends the junction is not consistent with the germline gene, which may arise from a read error. The genes are TRBV6-2 or TRBV6-3 and TRBJ2-2; D is unresolved. The CDR3 sequence is 16 residues long. Germline-derived CDR1 and CDR2 are MNHEY and SVGEGT. CDR3 nucleotide sequence: TGTGCCAGCAGTTACTCGGAAACCTACCCAGGCGCGACTTGGATTTTT. The encoded protein is CASSYSETYPGATWIF.

The chain uses TRBV20-1 and TRBJ2-5, with D possibly being TRBD1 (6 bases). The ends were cut back, 6 bases at V and 5 bases at J, with 22 bases in the middle. CDR3 size: 15 residues. Germline V lookup: CDR1 DFQATT, CDR2 SNEGSKA (reference sequence). The DNA of the CDR3 is TGCAGTGCCCCCGCTTTTAGGGGGTTTCGGGAGACCCAGTACTTC. Translation: CSAPAFRGFRETQYF.

The gene calls are TRBV2 and TRBJ2-5; 7 nucleotides align to TRBD1. The CDR3 is 14 residues long. Germline CDR1 SNHLY, CDR2 FYNNEI. The J segment lost 5 bases and the V segment lost 5 bases, leaving 8 bases of the junction unmatched. This CDR3 reads CASSSTGNPETQYF. DNA for the CDR3: TGTGCCAGCAGTTCGACAGGGAATCCGGAGACCCAGTACTTC.

The CDR3 sequence is CATSRKDIQETQYF. The CDR3 region has the DNA TGTGCCACCAGCAGAAAGGACATCCAAGAGACCCAGTACTTC. This chain links TRBV15 with TRBJ2-5, with TRBD1 as a possible D gene (5 bases). The CDR3 consists of 14 residues. Trimming stripped 2 bases from V and 1 base from J, with 8 bases between. Germline lookup yields CDR1 LNHNV and CDR2 YYDKDF (reference sequence). The full variable domain, its missing parts supplied by reference TRBV15 and TRBJ2-5, is DAMVIQNPRYQVTQFGKPVTLSCSQTLNHNVMYWYQQKSSQAPKLLFHYYDKDFNNEADTPDNFQSRRPNTSFCFLDIRSPGLGDTAMYLCATSRKDIQETQYFGPGTRLLVL.

This clonotype was observed at least ten times. V and J are TRBV7-9 and TRBJ2-5; 9 bases fit TRBD2. CDR1 SEHNR and CDR2 FQNEAQ come from the germline V gene (reference sequence). V shed 7 bases, J shed 5 bases, and the junction held 14 bases outside the gene matches. The CDR3 length is 16 residues. The CDR3 spells CASTNGTSSPIETQYF. For the CDR3, the DNA is TGTGCCAGCACAAATGGGACTAGCAGTCCTATTGAGACCCAGTACTTC.

This clonotype has a count of ten or more. The V and J genes are TRBV12-3 or TRBV12-4 and TRBJ2-2; D is perhaps TRBD1 or TRBD2 (5 bases each). The CDR3 is made up of 14 amino acids. Between the trimmed V and J ends, which lost 5 bases and 2 bases, there was a span of 9 bases. The chain's CDR3 is CASSPGTNTGELFF. The CDR3 nucleotides read TGTGCCAGCAGTCCCGGGACCAACACCGGGGAGCTGTTTTTT.

This clonotype was detected only once. The CDR3 spells CASSLKGPSGGAETQYF. Here the CDR3 DNA reads TGTGCCAGCAGCTTAAAGGGGCCTAGCGGGGGTGCGGAGACCCAGTACTTC. The rearrangement joins TRBV7-2 to TRBJ2-5; TRBD2 aligns across 10 bases. J gave up 5 bases and V 2 bases, and 11 bases lay outside the gene matches. CDR3 length equals 17 residues. The germline CDR1 and CDR2 sequences are SGHTA and FQGNSA.

This clonotype has just a few counts. The rearrangement uses TRBV7-2 and TRBJ2-5; 9 bases agree with TRBD2. V gave up 1 base and J gave up 2 bases; unmatched junction bases: 8. The CDR3 has 17 residues. Germline-derived CDR1 and CDR2 are SGHTA and FQGNSA. The CDR3 here is CASSLVGVAGVQETQYF. The DNA for the CDR3 is TGTGCCAGCAGCTTAGTCGGGGTAGCGGGGGTTCAAGAGACCCAGTACTTC. The entire variable domain, with the rest obtained from reference TRBV7-2 and TRBJ2-5, is as follows: GAGVSQSPSNKVTEKGKDVELRCDPISGHTALYWYRQSLGQGLEFLIYFQGNSAPDKSGLPSDRFSAERTGGSVSTLTIQRTQQEDSAVYLCASSLVGVAGVQETQYFGPGTRLLVL.